Sequencing of this TCR beta chain was carried out in a study of shared clonotypes between healthy human individuals. Study summary: The plates for each donor numbered three CD4 naive, three CD4 memory, two CD8 naive and one CD8 memory.

Naive CD8 isolation took CD45RO-negative cells positively selected for CCR7 and excluded terminally differentiated effector memory CD45RA+ cells. The germline V gene encodes CDR1 MDHEN and CDR2 SYDVKM. The CDR3 sequence is 19 residues long. J lost 12 bases, V lost 5 bases, and 29 bases had no gene match. Sequencing was at deep level. This table comes from immunoSEQ multiplex PCR, and its TCRdb copy is limited to in-frame clones, with some not included. The sample holds around 2.1 million clones, just over 90% seen once. This chain connects TRBV28 to TRBJ1-2; TRBD1 agrees at 8 bases. The origin of this receptor is a man aged 18 to 29 in good health. Some clones in this sample may be carry-over from other donors' samples. Source material: naive CD8+ T cells from PBMCs. This chain's CDR3 is CASSPGTGTIRSSGWIHTF. The DNA of the CDR3 is TGTGCCAGCAGTCCGGGGACAGGCACTATACGGTCATCGGGCTGGATCCACACCTTC.